This TCR beta chain was recovered during a study of blood T cell repertoires in COVID-19. Study-wide context: The United States, Italy and Spain were the sources of the acute and convalescent COVID-19 samples.

Here immunoSEQ multiplex PCR was the method, and the copy in TCRdb shows in-frame clones only, minus some. Here the sample spans 280,000 or so clones, approximately 86% being singletons. This CDR3 spans 15 amino acids. Between the trimmed V and J ends, which lost 3 bases and 5 bases, there was a span of 13 bases. Germline V gene sequence: CDR1 SNHLY, CDR2 FYNNEI. This TCR was sampled from a man between 18 and 35 years old with active or convalescent COVID-19. The sample was peripheral blood. The rearrangement uses TRBV2 and TRBJ1-4; TRBD1 might be the D (6 bases). The CDR3 loop is CASSEGAGANEKLFF. For the CDR3, the DNA is TGTGCCAGCAGTGAGGGTGCAGGGGCGAATGAAAAACTGTTTTTT.